The rows below give T cell receptor beta chains drawn from one sample of a study of cytomegalovirus exposure and HLA in healthy donors. Only in-frame clones appear in the TCRdb table, and some are missing; sequencing was by immunoSEQ multiplex PCR. Of about 110,000 clones listed, about 70% are singletons. The sample taken for sequencing was PBMCs. The receptors were sampled from a female donor in good health and CMV-seronegative. Both conserved end residues are part of each CDR3. Fields, in order: CDR3 protein, CDR3 length, V gene.

CASSSDRGREKLFF	14	TRBV7-9
CASSSGGLGTEAFF	14	TRBV7-9
CAISESKGLLGNTEAFF	17	TRBV10-3
CASSSSSGSGELFF	14	TRBV11-3
CASSYSRGLTEAFF	14	TRBV6-5
CASSLHPGTSGRIDTQYF	18	TRBV27
CASSLAGGQGETQYF	15	TRBV7-8
CASSHGVAGTEAFF	14	TRBV7-2
CASSLSGSAYNEQFF	15	TRBV5-4
CASSVGRGLASYNEQFF	17	TRBV9